Presented here are 7 T cell receptor beta chains from one specimen sequenced in a study of blood T cell repertoires in COVID-19. Method: immunoSEQ multiplex PCR; TCRdb's copy keeps in-frame clones and lacks some. Altogether roughly 200,000 clones are present, 70% to 90% being singletons, with the ten largest covering 5% to 6.5%. Sequenced material: peripheral blood. The source of these receptors is an older man with acute or convalescent COVID-19.

The rearrangement joins TRBV5-3 to TRBJ1-5; D is unresolved. TRBV5-3 is reported as an ORF; its role is uncertain. V lost 6 bases, J lost 0 bases, and 22 bases lay in between. The CDR3 sequence is 18 residues long. The CDR3 bases are TGTGCCAGAATAGAGGGCTTGAAGTCACGCTATAGCAATCAGCCCCAGCATTTT. Its translation: CARIEGLKSRYSNQPQHF.

The table lists this clone with a few counts. The rearrangement uses TRBV19 and TRBJ1-6, with TRBD1 matching over 9 bases. Germline CDR1 reads LNHDA; CDR2 reads SQIVND (reference sequence). The CDR3 consists of 15 residues. V lost 4 bases and J lost 10; bases outside the gene matches: 8. DNA of the CDR3: TGTGCCAGTAGTAGACCGGGACAGGGTGGATCACCCCTCCACTTT. Encoded protein: CASSRPGQGGSPLHF.

The CDR3 DNA sequence: TGTGCCAGCACCCCGTTGGGGACTAGCGGGATTTCTTACAATGAGCAGTTCTTC. This codes for CASTPLGTSGISYNEQFF. The chain employs TRBV7-9 and TRBJ2-1; 13 nucleotides align to TRBD2. The junction had 13 bases not matched to a gene; V was cut back by 7 bases and J by 4 bases. Germline V gives CDR1 SEHNR, CDR2 FQNEAQ (reference sequence). This CDR3 contains 18 residues.

The rearrangement joins TRBV4-1 to TRBJ1-4, with a possible D match to TRBD1 (5 bases). The ends were cut back, 1 base at V and 7 bases at J, with 13 bases in the middle. Germline assignment: CDR1 MGHRA and CDR2 YSYEKL. The CDR3 extends over 15 amino acids. As DNA, the CDR3 is TGCGCCAGCAGCCAAGTTCGCACCCAGGGTGAAAAACTGTTTTTT. It yields the protein CASSQVRTQGEKLFF.

The rearrangement links TRBV20-1 to TRBJ2-5; maybe TRBD2 (6 bases). Germline CDR1 and CDR2: DFQATT and SNEGSKA (reference sequence). This CDR3 comprises 14 residues. Trimming removed 3 bases at V and 4 bases at J, with 15 bases between. CDR3 region: CSASGVRGGETQYF. The DNA of the CDR3 is TGCAGTGCTAGTGGGGTAAGGGGAGGAGAGACCCAGTACTTC.

Written as DNA, the CDR3 is TGTGCCAGCAGCCCAGGGCTCTGGGGCTACGAGCAGTACGTC. Residues: CASSPGLWGYEQYV. The V gene is TRBV27, the J gene TRBJ2-7; D is possibly TRBD1 (5 bases). Trimming cost V 6 bases and J 3 bases, with 15 bases left between them. The CDR3 has 14 amino acids. Germline values: CDR1 MNHEY, CDR2 SMNVEV (reference sequence).

The V gene is TRBV19, the J gene TRBJ1-4; D not resolved. This CDR3 is built from 14 residues. Germline V gives CDR1 LNHDA, CDR2 SQIVND (reference sequence). Trimming stripped 5 bases from V and 0 bases from J, with 7 bases between. This CDR3 reads CASSLAATNEKLFF. The DNA for the CDR3 is TGTGCCAGTAGTTTAGCTGCAACTAATGAAAAACTGTTTTTT.